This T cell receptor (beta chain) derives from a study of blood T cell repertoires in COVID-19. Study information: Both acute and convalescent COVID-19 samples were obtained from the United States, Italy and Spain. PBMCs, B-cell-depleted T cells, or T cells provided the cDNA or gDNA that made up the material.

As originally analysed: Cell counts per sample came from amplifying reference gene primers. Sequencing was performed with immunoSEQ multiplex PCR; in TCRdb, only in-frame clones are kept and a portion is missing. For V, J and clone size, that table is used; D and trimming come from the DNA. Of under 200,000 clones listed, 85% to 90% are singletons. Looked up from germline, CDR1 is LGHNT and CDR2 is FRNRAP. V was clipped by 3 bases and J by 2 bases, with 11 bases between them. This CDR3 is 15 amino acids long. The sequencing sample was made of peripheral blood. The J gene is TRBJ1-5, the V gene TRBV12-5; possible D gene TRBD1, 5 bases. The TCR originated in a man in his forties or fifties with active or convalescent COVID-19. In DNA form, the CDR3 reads TGTGCTAGTGGTTTAGGAGGGGAGGGCAATCAGCCCCAGCATTTT. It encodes CASGLGGEGNQPQHF.